This T cell receptor (beta chain) was observed in a study of chemoradiotherapy in HPV16-positive cancers. Profiling relied on immunoSEQ multiplex PCR, and the TCRdb table lists in-frame clones only, not all of them. Of about 12,000 clones in the sample, about 81% were seen once. Germline assignment: CDR1 MNHNS and CDR2 SASEGT. The length of the CDR3 is 15 residues. V gave up 7 bases and J gave up 3 bases; unmatched junction bases: 7. The specimen was collected from a patient who underwent chemoradiotherapy. The chain is built from TRBV6-1 and TRBJ2-1; 9 bases align to TRBD2. The origin of this receptor is a human donor with HPV-associated anogenital cancer. The CDR3 loop reads CASTALAGYYNEQFF. The CDR3 coding sequence is TGTGCCAGCACTGCCCTAGCGGGGTACTACAATGAGCAGTTCTTC.